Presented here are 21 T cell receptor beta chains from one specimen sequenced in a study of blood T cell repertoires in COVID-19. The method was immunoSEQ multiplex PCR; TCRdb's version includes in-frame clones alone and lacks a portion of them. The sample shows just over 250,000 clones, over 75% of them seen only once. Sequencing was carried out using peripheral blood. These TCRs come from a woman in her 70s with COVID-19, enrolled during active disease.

The CDR3 loop is CASSFGTGMIDTQYF. For the CDR3, the DNA is TGTGCCAGCAGCTTCGGGACAGGGATGATAGATACGCAGTATTTT. This chain connects TRBV11-3 to TRBJ2-3; 9 bases fit TRBD1. Unmatched junction bases numbered 6, after V lost 3 bases and J lost 5 bases. Germline CDR1 and CDR2: SGHNT and YENEEA. The length of the CDR3 is 15 residues. Drawing the rest from reference TRBV11-3 and TRBJ2-3, the complete variable domain is EAGVVQSPRYKIIEKKQPVAFWCNPISGHNTLYWYLQNLGQGPELLIRYENEEAVDDSQLPKDRFSAERLKGVDSTLKIQPAELGDSAVYLCASSFGTGMIDTQYFGPGTRLTVL.

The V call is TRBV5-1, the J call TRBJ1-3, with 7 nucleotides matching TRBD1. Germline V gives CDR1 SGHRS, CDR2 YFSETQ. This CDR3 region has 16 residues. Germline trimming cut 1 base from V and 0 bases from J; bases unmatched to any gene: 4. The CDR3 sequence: CASSLIQGSSGNTIYF. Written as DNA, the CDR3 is TGCGCCAGCAGCTTGATACAGGGGAGCTCTGGAAACACCATATATTTT. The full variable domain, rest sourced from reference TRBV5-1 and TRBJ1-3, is KAGVTQTPRYLIKTRGQQVTLSCSPISGHRSVSWYQQTPGQGLQFLFEYFSETQRNKGNFPGRFSGRQFSNSRSEMNVSTLELGDSALYLCASSLIQGSSGNTIYFGEGSWLTVV.

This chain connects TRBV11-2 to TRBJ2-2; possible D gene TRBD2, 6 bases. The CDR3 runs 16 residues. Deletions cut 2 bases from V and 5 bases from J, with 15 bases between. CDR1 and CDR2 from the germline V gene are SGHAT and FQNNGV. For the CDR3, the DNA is TGTGCCAGCAGCTTAAAAGGGGAGGTAGTTACCGGGGAGCTGTTTTTT. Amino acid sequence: CASSLKGEVVTGELFF.

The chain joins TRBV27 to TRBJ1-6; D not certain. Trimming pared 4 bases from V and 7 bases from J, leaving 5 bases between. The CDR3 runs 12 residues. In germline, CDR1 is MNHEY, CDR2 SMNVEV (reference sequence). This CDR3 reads CASSSGNSPLHF. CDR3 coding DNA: TGTGCCAGCAGTTCGGGGAATTCACCCCTCCACTTT.

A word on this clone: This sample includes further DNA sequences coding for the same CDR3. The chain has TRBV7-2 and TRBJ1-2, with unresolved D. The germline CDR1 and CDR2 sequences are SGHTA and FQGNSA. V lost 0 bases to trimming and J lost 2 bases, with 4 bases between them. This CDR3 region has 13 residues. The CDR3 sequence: CASSLASNYGYTF. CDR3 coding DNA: TGTGCCAGCAGCTTAGCGTCGAACTATGGCTACACCTTC. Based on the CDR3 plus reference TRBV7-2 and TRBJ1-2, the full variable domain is GAGVSQSPSNKVTEKGKDVELRCDPISGHTALYWYRQSLGQGLEFLIYFQGNSAPDKSGLPSDRFSAERTGGSVSTLTIQRTQQEDSAVYLCASSLASNYGYTFGSGTRLTVV.

In nucleotides, the CDR3 is TGTGCCAGCAGTTACGCGCAGGGGAGTCAGCCCCAGCATTTT. This encodes CASSYAQGSQPQHF. The chain joins TRBV6-2 or TRBV6-3 to TRBJ1-5; TRBD1 is a possible D gene (6 bases). The germline CDR1 and CDR2 sequences are MNHEY and SVGEGT. Trimming left V 2 bases short and J 6 bases short, with 11 bases between. The CDR3 loop spans 14 amino acids.

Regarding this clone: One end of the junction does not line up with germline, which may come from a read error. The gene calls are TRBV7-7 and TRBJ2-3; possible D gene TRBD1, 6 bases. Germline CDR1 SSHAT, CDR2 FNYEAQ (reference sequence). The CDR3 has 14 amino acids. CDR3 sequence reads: CASSPITRGDTQYF. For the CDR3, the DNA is TGTGCTAGCAGCCCAATAACCAGGGGAGATACGCAGTATTTT.

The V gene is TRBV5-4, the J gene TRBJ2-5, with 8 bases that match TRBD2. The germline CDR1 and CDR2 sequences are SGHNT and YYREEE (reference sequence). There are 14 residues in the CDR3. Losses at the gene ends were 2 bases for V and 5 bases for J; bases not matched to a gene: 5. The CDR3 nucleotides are TGTGCCAGCAGCTTAGCGGGAGCGGGGGAGACCCAGTACTTC. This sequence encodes CASSLAGAGETQYF.

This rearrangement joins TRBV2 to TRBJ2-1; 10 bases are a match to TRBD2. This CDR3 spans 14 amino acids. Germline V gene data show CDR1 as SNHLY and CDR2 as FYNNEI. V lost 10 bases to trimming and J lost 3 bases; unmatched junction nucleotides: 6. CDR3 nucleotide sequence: TGTGCCACTAAGGGACTAGCGCTCTACAATGAGCAGTTCTTC. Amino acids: CATKGLALYNEQFF.

In nucleotides, the CDR3 is TGTGCCAGCAGCCAAGCGGGAGGGAGTTCAGATACGCAGTATTTT. This translates into CASSQAGGSSDTQYF. J is TRBJ2-3 and V is TRBV4-2; 8 bases line up with TRBD2. CDR1 and CDR2 (germline): LGHNA, YNFKEQ. The CDR3 contains 15 residues. V lost 1 base to trimming and J lost 4 bases; unmatched junction nucleotides: 4.

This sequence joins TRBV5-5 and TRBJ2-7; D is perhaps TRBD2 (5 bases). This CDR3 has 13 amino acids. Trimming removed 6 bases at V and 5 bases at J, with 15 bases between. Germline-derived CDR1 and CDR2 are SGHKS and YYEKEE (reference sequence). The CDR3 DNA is TGTGCCAGCATAGGACTGGTCACGGACGAGCAGTACTTC. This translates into CASIGLVTDEQYF.

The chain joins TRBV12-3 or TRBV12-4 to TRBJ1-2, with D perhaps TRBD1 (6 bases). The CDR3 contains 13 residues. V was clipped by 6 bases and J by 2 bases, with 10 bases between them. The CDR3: CASSYGQNYGYTF. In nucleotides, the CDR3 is TGTGCCAGCAGCTACGGACAGAACTATGGCTACACCTTC.

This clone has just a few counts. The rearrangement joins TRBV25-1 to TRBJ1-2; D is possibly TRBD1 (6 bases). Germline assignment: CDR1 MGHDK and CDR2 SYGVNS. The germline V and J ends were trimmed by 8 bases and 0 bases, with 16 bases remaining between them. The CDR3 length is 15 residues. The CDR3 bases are TGTGCCAGCCCCGGGGGGAGGGGGGCTAACTATGGCTACACCTTC. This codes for CASPGGRGANYGYTF.

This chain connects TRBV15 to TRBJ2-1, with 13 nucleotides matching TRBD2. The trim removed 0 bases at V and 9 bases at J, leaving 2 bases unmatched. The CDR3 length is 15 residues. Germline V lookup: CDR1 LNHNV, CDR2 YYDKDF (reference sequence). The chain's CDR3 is CATSRDRLAGGEQFF. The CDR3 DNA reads TGTGCCACCAGCAGAGATAGACTAGCGGGAGGTGAGCAGTTCTTC. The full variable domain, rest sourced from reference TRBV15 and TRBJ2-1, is DAMVIQNPRYQVTQFGKPVTLSCSQTLNHNVMYWYQQKSSQAPKLLFHYYDKDFNNEADTPDNFQSRRPNTSFCFLDIRSPGLGDTAMYLCATSRDRLAGGEQFFGPGTRLTVL.

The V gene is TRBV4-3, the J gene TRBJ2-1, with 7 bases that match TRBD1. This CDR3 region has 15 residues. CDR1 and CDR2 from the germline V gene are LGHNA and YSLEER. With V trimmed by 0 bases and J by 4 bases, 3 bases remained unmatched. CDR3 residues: CASSQEGRGYNEQFF. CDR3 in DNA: TGCGCCAGCAGCCAAGAAGGCAGGGGGTACAATGAGCAGTTCTTC.

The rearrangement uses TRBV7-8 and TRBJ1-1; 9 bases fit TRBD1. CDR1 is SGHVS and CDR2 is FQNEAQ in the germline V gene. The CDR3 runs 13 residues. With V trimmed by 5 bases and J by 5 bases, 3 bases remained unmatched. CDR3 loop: CASSRDRETEAFF. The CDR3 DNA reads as TGTGCCAGCAGCCGGGACAGGGAGACTGAAGCTTTCTTT. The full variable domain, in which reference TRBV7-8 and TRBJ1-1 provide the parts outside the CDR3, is GAGVSQSPRYKVAKRGQDVALRCDPISGHVSLFWYQQALGQGPEFLTYFQNEAQLDKSGLPSDRFFAERPEGSVSTLKIQRTQQEDSAVYLCASSRDRETEAFFGQGTRLTVV.

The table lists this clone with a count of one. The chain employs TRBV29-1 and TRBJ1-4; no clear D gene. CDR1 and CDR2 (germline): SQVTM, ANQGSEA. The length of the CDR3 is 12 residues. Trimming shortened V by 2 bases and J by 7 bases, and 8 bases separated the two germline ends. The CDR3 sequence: CSVETRGEKLFF. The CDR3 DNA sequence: TGCAGCGTTGAAACGCGGGGTGAAAAACTGTTTTTT.

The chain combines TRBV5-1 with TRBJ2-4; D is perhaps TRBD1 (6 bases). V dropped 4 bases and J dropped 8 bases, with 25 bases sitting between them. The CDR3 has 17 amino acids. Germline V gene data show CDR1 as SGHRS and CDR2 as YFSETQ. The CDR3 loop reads CASSLYRDTTNKDIQYF. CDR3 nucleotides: TGCGCCAGCAGCCTCTACCGGGACACAACGAATAAGGACATTCAGTACTTC.

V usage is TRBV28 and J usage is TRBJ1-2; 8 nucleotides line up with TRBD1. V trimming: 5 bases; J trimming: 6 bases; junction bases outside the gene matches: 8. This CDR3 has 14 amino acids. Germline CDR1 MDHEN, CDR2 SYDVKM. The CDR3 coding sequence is TGTGCCAGCAGTCCTCCGACAGGGGTTGATGGCTACACCTTC. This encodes CASSPPTGVDGYTF.

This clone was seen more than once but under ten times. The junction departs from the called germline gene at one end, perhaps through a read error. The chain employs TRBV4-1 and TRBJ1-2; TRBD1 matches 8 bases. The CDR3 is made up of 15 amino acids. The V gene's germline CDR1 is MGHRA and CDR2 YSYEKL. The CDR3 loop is CASSKETGDNYGYTF. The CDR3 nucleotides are TGCGCCAGCAGCAAAGAGACAGGGGACAACTATGGCTACACCTTC.

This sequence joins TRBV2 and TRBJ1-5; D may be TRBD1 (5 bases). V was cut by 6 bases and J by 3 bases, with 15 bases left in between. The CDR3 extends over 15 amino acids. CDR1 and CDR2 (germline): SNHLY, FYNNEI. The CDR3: CASRLPGTSNQPQHF. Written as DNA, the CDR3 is TGTGCCAGCAGGCTCCCAGGGACTTCCAATCAGCCCCAGCATTTT.